The TCR beta chain under discussion was sequenced for a study of control samples from healthy donors and cancer patients. The protocol was immunoSEQ multiplex PCR, while the TCRdb copy is restricted to in-frame clones and leaves out a portion. The data contain 100,000 to 150,000 clones, about 92% of them singletons. Germline CDR1 reads MGHRA; CDR2 reads YSYEKL. V lost 6 bases, J lost 0 bases, and 8 bases lay in between. The CDR3 is 13 residues long. Sequences were obtained from PBMCs. The chain carries TRBV4-1 and TRBJ1-1; D is unresolved. This TCR was sampled from a man aged 50 to 59 with head and neck cancer. In nucleotides, the CDR3 is TGCGCCAGCAGTTACCTGGTGAACACTGAAGCTTTCTTT. Its translation: CASSYLVNTEAFF.